What follows are 17 T cell receptor beta chains derived from one specimen sequenced in a study of blood T cell repertoires in COVID-19. Method: immunoSEQ multiplex PCR; TCRdb's copy keeps in-frame clones and lacks some. The table lists 250,000 to 300,000 clones, around 86% of them singletons. Sample: PBMCs or T cells enriched from blood (not recorded which). The receptors were sampled from a middle-aged woman who had recovered from COVID-19.

This clone appeared once. This chain connects TRBV9 to TRBJ2-7, with D possibly matching TRBD2 (5 bases). There are 14 residues in the CDR3. Germline V lookup: CDR1 SGDLS, CDR2 YYNGEE. V was cut by 0 bases and J by 4 bases, with 11 bases left in between. CDR3 DNA: TGTGCCAGCAGCGTAGAGGTCAGCGGATACGAGCAGTACTTC. It specifies CASSVEVSGYEQYF.

The chain combines TRBV2 with TRBJ1-2; 7 bases map to TRBD1. The CDR3 runs to 14 residues. The V and J ends lost 2 bases and 5 bases, in that order; junction bases with no gene match: 5. In germline, CDR1 is SNHLY, CDR2 FYNNEI. This chain's CDR3 is CASSERGREYGYTF. The DNA of the CDR3 is TGTGCCAGCAGTGAAAGGGGGCGGGAATATGGCTACACCTTC.

As regards this clone: Other DNA sequences from this sample encode an identical CDR3 as well. The V call is TRBV7-2, the J call TRBJ1-6, with 7 nucleotides matching TRBD1. V shed 3 bases and J 7 bases; nucleotides not matched to a gene: 3. Germline CDR1 reads SGHTA; CDR2 reads FQGNSA. There are 14 residues in the CDR3. DNA for the CDR3: TGTGCCAGCAGCTTCCGACAGGGAAATTCACCCCTCCACTTT. Protein product: CASSFRQGNSPLHF.

This sequence joins TRBV6-5 and TRBJ1-2, with D perhaps matching TRBD1 (5 bases). V gave up 5 bases and J gave up 3 bases, with 16 bases separating them. The CDR3 is 15 amino acids. Germline CDR1 and CDR2: MNHEY and SVGAGI. CDR3 bases: TGTGCCAGCAGTAGCCTTTCTGCGGGGGACTATGGCTACACCTTC. Translating it yields CASSSLSAGDYGYTF.

The rearrangement links TRBV19 to TRBJ2-1; D is possibly TRBD2 (6 bases). The V end was cut by 4 bases, the J end by 3 bases, with 7 bases between. This CDR3 spans 13 amino acids. The germline CDR1 and CDR2 sequences are LNHDA and SQIVND (reference sequence). The CDR3 sequence is CASSTTSYNEQFF. The CDR3 region has the DNA TGTGCCAGTAGTACGACTAGCTACAATGAGCAGTTCTTC.

The chain combines TRBV19 with TRBJ1-1; D call uncertain. The CDR3 length is 15 residues. The germline gives CDR1 LNHDA, CDR2 SQIVND (reference sequence). The V end lost 5 bases, the J end lost 4 bases, and 17 bases lay between the germline ends. The CDR3 nucleotides read TGTGCCAGTAGTTCCCTTCTCTACTCGGGCACTGAAGCTTTCTTT. This gives the protein CASSSLLYSGTEAFF.

The chain uses TRBV27 and TRBJ1-1, with D perhaps TRBD1 (6 bases). This CDR3 has 14 residues. The germline gives CDR1 MNHEY, CDR2 SMNVEV (reference sequence). Trimming pared 3 bases from V and 1 base from J, leaving 9 bases between. The CDR3 sequence is CASSFQGSNTEAFF. The CDR3 bases are TGTGCCAGCAGTTTCCAGGGGTCGAACACTGAAGCTTTCTTT.

The chain couples TRBV4-3 to TRBJ2-7; TRBD2 aligns across 8 bases. The germline gives CDR1 LGHNA, CDR2 YSLEER. The CDR3 sequence is 16 residues long. V was pared by 1 base and J by 3 bases, with 8 bases of the junction left unmatched. CDR3 sequence reads: CASSQVFGRGNYEQYF. The CDR3 DNA is TGCGCCAGCAGCCAAGTATTCGGGAGGGGGAACTACGAGCAGTACTTC.

The V call is TRBV3-1 (or the pseudogene TRBV3-2), the J call TRBJ2-7, with 9 bases that match TRBD1. The germline V gene encodes CDR1 LGHDT and CDR2 YNNKEL (reference sequence). Trimming cost V 4 bases and J 2 bases; bases outside gene matches: 3. The CDR3 runs to 14 residues. CDR3 protein: CASSLGTGPYEQYF. The CDR3 nucleotides are TGTGCCAGCAGCCTCGGGACAGGGCCCTACGAGCAGTACTTC.

This rearrangement joins TRBV19 to TRBJ1-2, with TRBD1 as a possible D gene (5 bases). Trimming took off 9 bases at V and 2 bases at J, with 7 bases between the two ends. Germline V lookup: CDR1 LNHDA, CDR2 SQIVND (reference sequence). The length of the CDR3 is 11 residues. The CDR3 nucleotides are TGTGCCAGCCAGGGAAACTATGGCTACACCTTC. Encoded protein: CASQGNYGYTF.

The rearrangement joins TRBV6-5 to TRBJ1-2; D ambiguous. The V and J ends lost 11 bases and 2 bases respectively, with 12 bases between them. The V gene's germline CDR1 is MNHEY and CDR2 SVGAGI. The CDR3 has 12 amino acids. The CDR3 DNA reads as TGTGCCGTCGGGATGGGGAACTATGGCTACACCTTC. Translated, it gives CAVGMGNYGYTF.

CDR3 amino acids: CASGRTGMDTEAFF. The CDR3 region has the DNA TGCGCCAGCGGACGGACAGGGATGGACACTGAAGCTTTCTTT. The J gene is TRBJ1-1, the V gene TRBV5-1; TRBD1 matches 8 bases. Losses at the gene ends were 7 bases for V and 3 bases for J; bases not matched to a gene: 8. The CDR3 sequence is 14 residues long. Germline CDR1 is SGHRS and CDR2 is YFSETQ. Looking up the rest from reference TRBV5-1 and TRBJ1-1 gives the full variable domain: KAGVTQTPRYLIKTRGQQVTLSCSPISGHRSVSWYQQTPGQGLQFLFEYFSETQRNKGNFPGRFSGRQFSNSRSEMNVSTLELGDSALYLCASGRTGMDTEAFFGQGTRLTVV.

The chain uses TRBV19 and TRBJ1-5; D gene ambiguous. The CDR3 totals 14 residues. The V and J ends lost 3 bases and 4 bases respectively, with 10 bases between them. The V gene's germline CDR1 is LNHDA and CDR2 SQIVND (reference sequence). CDR3 in DNA: TGTGCCAGTAGTATCCACGAGGCGAATCAGCCCCAGCATTTT. Translation gives CASSIHEANQPQHF.

The V and J genes are TRBV7-2 and TRBJ1-5; D remains ambiguous. The CDR3 sequence is 13 residues long. CDR1 is SGHTA and CDR2 is FQGNSA in the germline V gene. Trimming took 1 base from V and 9 from J, leaving 10 bases between them. Written as DNA, the CDR3 is TGTGCCAGCAGCTTAGATGGCCACAGGCCCCAGCATTTT. Protein product: CASSLDGHRPQHF.

A word on this clone: One junction end disagrees with the germline gene, perhaps due to a read error. V gene TRBV19 combines with J gene TRBJ1-6; D may be TRBD1 (5 bases). The V gene's germline CDR1 is LNHDA and CDR2 SQIVND (reference sequence). CDR3 length: 15 residues. The CDR3 reads CASSLPGRDNSPLHF. CDR3 DNA: TGTGCCAGTAGTTTACCGGGCAGGGATAACTCACCCCTCCACTTT. Complete variable domain (other parts from reference TRBV19 and TRBJ1-6): DGGITQSPKYLFRKEGQNVTLSCEQNLNHDAMYWYRQDPGQGLRLIYYSQIVNDFQKGDIAEGYSVSREKKESFPLTVTSAQKNPTAFYLCASSLPGRDNSPLHFGNGTRLTVT.

Turning to this clone: Other DNA variants within this sample encode the same CDR3. The J gene is TRBJ1-1, the V gene TRBV5-1; perhaps TRBD1 as D (6 bases). Germline CDR1 reads SGHRS; CDR2 reads YFSETQ. CDR3 length: 14 amino acids. V was cut by 0 bases and J by 2 bases, with 8 bases left in between. DNA for the CDR3: TGCGCCAGCAGCTTGGGACAGGTCAACACTGAAGCTTTCTTT. This translates into CASSLGQVNTEAFF.

The table lists this clone with a count of one. This chain uses TRBV30 with TRBJ2-7; D gene unclear. CDR1 GTSNPN and CDR2 SVGIG come from the germline V gene (reference sequence). Trimming left V 0 bases short and J 0 bases short, with 6 bases between. This CDR3 region has 13 residues. This CDR3 reads CAWSVDISYEQYF. The CDR3, as DNA: TGTGCCTGGAGTGTAGACATCTCCTACGAGCAGTACTTC.